The 22 T cell receptor beta chains below come from one sample, sequenced in a study of blood T cell repertoires in COVID-19 (dated by TCRdb to about 2020). Libraries were made using the immunoSEQ multiplex PCR assay. What TCRdb holds here is the immuneACCESS table cut down to in-frame rearrangements. Part of the clones is not present; checked against another copy, under half of the missing clones reflect an unresolved V gene, and the others are unexplained. This sample gives roughly 62,000 clones in total; approximately 86% of them show up just once. Jointly, the top ten make up roughly 1% of the sample. The sample comprised peripheral blood. These receptors were taken from a man between 65 and 79 years old with acute or convalescent COVID-19.

In its sample, this clone was seen once. The chain links TRBV5-1 to TRBJ2-1; 7 bases line up with TRBD2. The V gene end was trimmed by 4 bases and the J gene end by 7 bases; junction bases not matched to a gene: 8. The CDR3 is made up of 14 amino acids. Per the germline V gene, CDR1 is SGHRS and CDR2 is YFSETQ. CDR3: CASSAAAGVNEQFF. CDR3 nucleotide sequence: TGCGCCAGCAGCGCCGCCGCGGGGGTTAATGAGCAGTTCTTC.

The rearrangement links TRBV5-1 to TRBJ2-7; 7 bases are a match to TRBD1. The CDR3 spans 15 residues. V lost 0 bases, J lost 2 bases, and 5 bases stayed unmatched. From germline, CDR1 is SGHRS and CDR2 YFSETQ. The CDR3 sequence: CASSLDGTGAYEQYF. As DNA, the CDR3 is TGCGCCAGCAGCTTGGATGGTACAGGGGCCTACGAGCAGTACTTC.

This clone has a handful of counts. The rearrangement uses TRBV6-1 and TRBJ1-6; the D is unclear. CDR1 is MNHNS and CDR2 is SASEGT in the germline V gene. The CDR3 runs 14 residues. V lost 5 bases to trimming and J lost 7 bases, with 12 bases between them. The CDR3 DNA reads as TGTGCCAGCAGTTCGTTACAATCAAATTCACCCCTCCACTTT. It specifies CASSSLQSNSPLHF.

The chain employs TRBV27 and TRBJ2-1; 10 nucleotides agree with TRBD2. The CDR3 totals 12 residues. V shed 6 bases, J shed 10 bases, and the junction held 3 bases outside the gene matches. The V gene's germline CDR1 is MNHEY and CDR2 SMNVEV (reference sequence). CDR3: CASSEREGEQFF. The CDR3 DNA sequence: TGTGCCAGCAGCGAGCGGGAGGGGGAGCAGTTCTTC.

This chain uses TRBV5-1 with TRBJ1-2, with 8 nucleotides matching TRBD1. The germline V gene encodes CDR1 SGHRS and CDR2 YFSETQ. The CDR3 is 14 residues long. Germline trimming cut 0 bases from V and 5 bases from J; bases unmatched to any gene: 3. This CDR3 reads CASSLATGEYGYTF. As DNA, the CDR3 is TGCGCCAGCAGCTTGGCGACAGGGGAGTATGGCTACACCTTC.

The rearrangement links TRBV19 to TRBJ2-1; no definite D call. Trimming shortened V by 9 bases and J by 4 bases, and 4 bases separated the two germline ends. The germline gives CDR1 LNHDA, CDR2 SQIVND (reference sequence). This CDR3 has 10 amino acids. In nucleotides, the CDR3 is TGTGCCAGCGGTTACAATGAGCAGTTCTTC. Translated: CASGYNEQFF. Full variable domain (rest looked up from reference TRBV19 and TRBJ2-1): DGGITQSPKYLFRKEGQNVTLSCEQNLNHDAMYWYRQDPGQGLRLIYYSQIVNDFQKGDIAEGYSVSREKKESFPLTVTSAQKNPTAFYLCASGYNEQFFGPGTRLTVL.

V and J are TRBV5-5 and TRBJ1-5; 7 bases fit TRBD1. V lost 0 bases, J lost 7 bases, and 7 bases stayed unmatched. Germline V gene sequence: CDR1 SGHKS, CDR2 YYEKEE (reference sequence). CDR3 length equals 15 residues. Here the CDR3 reads CASSLERQGSQPQHF. CDR3 nucleotide sequence: TGTGCCAGCAGCTTGGAACGACAGGGTTCCCAGCCCCAGCATTTT.

The chain recombines TRBV12-3 or TRBV12-4 with TRBJ2-7, with 8 positions matching TRBD2. With V trimmed by 2 bases and J by 7 bases, 4 bases remained unmatched. The CDR3 has 13 residues. CDR3 residues: CASSLSAGVEQYF. CDR3 bases: TGTGCCAGCAGTTTATCAGCGGGAGTAGAGCAGTACTTC.

This clone was detected only once. The chain uses TRBV7-8 and TRBJ2-4; the match to TRBD1 covers 9 bases. The V and J ends lost 3 bases and 3 bases, in that order; junction bases with no gene match: 3. Germline-derived CDR1 and CDR2 are SGHVS and FQNEAQ. There are 15 residues in the CDR3. The CDR3 here is CASSFTGGDKNIQYF. The CDR3 DNA follows: TGTGCCAGCAGCTTCACAGGGGGCGACAAAAACATTCAGTACTTC.

V usage is TRBV18 and J usage is TRBJ1-1, with a tentative D call TRBD1 (6 bases). Trimming shortened V by 3 bases and J by 5 bases, and 13 bases separated the two germline ends. Germline V gene lookup returns CDR1 KGHSH and CDR2 LQKENI. The CDR3 runs to 14 residues. The CDR3 reads CASSPLLGGTEAFF. The CDR3 nucleotides are TGTGCCAGCTCACCCCTATTAGGGGGAACTGAAGCTTTCTTT.

The DNA for the CDR3 is TGTGCCAGCAGTAGGATAGCGGGGTCCTACAATGAGCAGTTCTTC. Protein sequence: CASSRIAGSYNEQFF. V gene TRBV27 combines with J gene TRBJ2-1, with TRBD2 matching 8 bases. Trimming cost V 5 bases and J 1 base; bases outside gene matches: 4. The CDR3 runs 15 residues. The germline gives CDR1 MNHEY, CDR2 SMNVEV (reference sequence).

This chain joins TRBV6-5 and TRBJ2-1; 7 bases agree with TRBD2. Per the germline V gene, CDR1 is MNHEY and CDR2 is SVGAGI. The CDR3 length is 14 residues. Trimming cost V 6 bases and J 5 bases; bases outside gene matches: 7. The CDR3 here is CASRGPGLNNEQFF. CDR3 in DNA: TGTGCCAGCAGGGGCCCGGGACTAAACAATGAGCAGTTCTTC.

The chain combines TRBV2 with TRBJ1-3, with a tentative D call TRBD1 (6 bases). Per the germline V gene, CDR1 is SNHLY and CDR2 is FYNNEI. V shed 6 bases and J shed 1 base, with 16 bases lying between them. The CDR3 has 16 residues. This CDR3 reads CASRDDGGASGNTIYF. The CDR3, as DNA: TGTGCCAGCAGGGATGACGGGGGGGCATCTGGAAACACCATATATTTT.

V and J are TRBV3-1 (or the pseudogene TRBV3-2) and TRBJ2-5, with 8 bases identical to TRBD1. The CDR3 contains 16 residues. Trimming at V came to 7 bases and at J to 3 bases, leaving 13 bases not matched to a gene. CDR1 LGHDT and CDR2 YNNKEL come from the germline V gene (reference sequence). The CDR3 loop is CASTTGAGQGKETQYF. As DNA, the CDR3 is TGTGCCAGCACCACAGGGGCTGGACAGGGCAAAGAGACCCAGTACTTC.

The CDR3 DNA reads TGTGCCAGAACGTATAACCCGGTGGCCTACGAGCAGTACTTC. Translation gives CARTYNPVAYEQYF. The chain uses TRBV6-5 and TRBJ2-7; unclear D gene. The CDR3 runs to 14 residues. The V and J ends lost 9 bases and 2 bases respectively, with 17 bases between them. Germline lookup yields CDR1 MNHEY and CDR2 SVGAGI.

This chain joins TRBV7-3 and TRBJ1-6; a possible D gene is TRBD1 (6 bases). CDR1 is SGHTA and CDR2 is FQGTGA in the germline V gene. Trimming left V 0 bases short and J 7 bases short, with 10 bases between. The CDR3 consists of 15 residues. The CDR3 here is CASSLTFTGNSPLHF. In DNA, the CDR3 is TGTGCCAGCAGCTTAACGTTTACAGGGAATTCACCCCTCCACTTT. The full variable domain, completed using reference TRBV7-3 and TRBJ1-6, is GAGVSQTPSNKVTEKGKYVELRCDPISGHTALYWYRQSLGQGPEFLIYFQGTGAADDSGLPNDRFFAVRPEGSVSTLKIQRTERGDSAVYLCASSLTFTGNSPLHFGNGTRLTVT.

The chain couples TRBV12-5 to TRBJ1-1; TRBD1 matches 7 bases. CDR1 is LGHNT and CDR2 is FRNRAP in the germline V gene. This CDR3 is built from 17 residues. Trimming cost V 2 bases and J 4 bases; bases outside gene matches: 13. The CDR3 nucleotides read TGTGCTAGTGGTTTGACCAATCAGGGGGTGGGTCGCACTGAAGCTTTCTTT. Protein sequence: CASGLTNQGVGRTEAFF.

As DNA, the CDR3 is TGTGCCAGCAGTCGGCCAACAGGGGGCCTCAACTCCTACGAGCAGTACTTC. This encodes CASSRPTGGLNSYEQYF. This rearrangement joins TRBV28 to TRBJ2-7; the match to TRBD1 covers 9 bases. This CDR3 region has 17 residues. The V segment lost 5 bases and the J segment 0 bases; nucleotides outside the gene matches: 11. From germline, CDR1 is MDHEN and CDR2 SYDVKM.

The genes are TRBV7-6 and TRBJ2-5; D is perhaps TRBD2 (5 bases). V gave up 5 bases and J gave up 4 bases, with 14 bases separating them. The CDR3 sequence is 14 residues long. Per the germline V gene, CDR1 is SGHVS and CDR2 is FNYEAQ. The CDR3 sequence is CASSQSGKVETQYF. In DNA form, the CDR3 reads TGTGCCAGCAGCCAGTCGGGGAAGGTAGAGACCCAGTACTTC.

This chain uses TRBV5-1 with TRBJ1-1; 9 positions agree with TRBD1. Trimming took 2 bases from V and 1 from J; bases not matched to a gene: 3. The CDR3 length is 15 residues. The germline gives CDR1 SGHRS, CDR2 YFSETQ. The CDR3 here is CASSFLTGGNTEAFF. In DNA form, the CDR3 reads TGCGCCAGCAGCTTTCTGACAGGGGGGAACACTGAAGCTTTCTTT.

The rearrangement links TRBV7-9 to TRBJ1-2, with D possibly being TRBD1 (6 bases). This CDR3 has 15 residues. The ends were cut back, 1 base at V and 4 bases at J, with 13 bases in the middle. From germline, CDR1 is SEHNR and CDR2 FQNEAQ (reference sequence). The CDR3 loop reads CASSLGSRGTYGYTF. The CDR3 DNA is TGTGCCAGCAGCTTAGGATCGAGGGGGACCTATGGCTACACCTTC.

The chain joins TRBV10-2 to TRBJ2-5; D is perhaps TRBD2 (5 bases). V was pared by 6 bases and J by 5 bases, with 7 bases between. CDR1 and CDR2 from the germline V gene are WSHSY and SAAADI. The CDR3 runs to 11 residues. The CDR3 loop is CASRTGETQYF. CDR3 nucleotides: TGCGCCAGCAGGACGGGGGAGACCCAGTACTTC.